Each of the 7 T cell receptor beta chains below was sequenced from the same sample in a study of cytomegalovirus exposure and HLA in healthy donors. Primers for the PCR totalled 60 Vbeta and 13 Jbeta. Method: immunoSEQ multiplex PCR; TCRdb's copy keeps in-frame clones and lacks some. The table shows around 98,000 clones, with about 81% occurring only once. The sequencing input was PBMCs. The receptors were gathered from a man between 40 and 49 years old in good health and CMV-seronegative.

This rearrangement joins TRBV5-1 to TRBJ1-3; 7 bases map to TRBD1. Trimming removed 4 bases from V and 8 bases from J; junction bases left unmatched: 9. The CDR3 totals 14 residues. Per the germline V gene, CDR1 is SGHRS and CDR2 is YFSETQ. DNA of the CDR3: TGCGCCAGCAGCAAGGACAGGTCGGTGGACACCATATATTTT. As protein: CASSKDRSVDTIYF.

The chain joins TRBV5-4 to TRBJ1-1; TRBD1 matches at 7 bases. The germline V gene encodes CDR1 SGHNT and CDR2 YYREEE (reference sequence). The ends lost 1 base at V and 6 bases at J; junction bases unmatched: 9. The CDR3 sequence is 15 residues long. DNA for the CDR3: TGTGCCAGCAGCTTGACACTTAGAGGGGGCGCTGAAGCTTTCTTT. Translating it yields CASSLTLRGGAEAFF.

A few counts support this clone. This rearrangement joins TRBV30 to TRBJ2-1; 9 nucleotides line up with TRBD2. The germline CDR1 and CDR2 sequences are GTSNPN and SVGIG (reference sequence). CDR3 length: 17 amino acids. V shed 0 bases, J shed 6 bases, and the junction held 12 bases outside the gene matches. CDR3 DNA sequence: TGTGCCTGGAGTGTACTTATTAGAAGCGGGGGGAGCAATGAGCAGTTCTTC. Its protein product is CAWSVLIRSGGSNEQFF.

The genes are TRBV7-9 and TRBJ2-5; a possible D gene is TRBD1 (5 bases). Trimming shortened V by 4 bases and J by 4 bases, and 16 bases separated the two germline ends. CDR1 and CDR2 from the germline V gene are SEHNR and FQNEAQ (reference sequence). The CDR3 extends over 15 amino acids. In DNA, the CDR3 is TGTGCCAGCAGCTCAATCCGGACAAAGGGAGAGACCCAGTACTTC. It specifies CASSSIRTKGETQYF.

The chain uses TRBV7-3 and TRBJ2-3, with D possibly matching TRBD1 (6 bases). The ends were cut back, 1 base at V and 1 base at J, with 12 bases in the middle. This CDR3 has 16 amino acids. Germline V gives CDR1 SGHTA, CDR2 FQGTGA. The CDR3 nucleotides are TGTGCCAGCAGCTTAAGGGGGCAGATCGGCACAGATACGCAGTATTTT. This codes for CASSLRGQIGTDTQYF.

This sequence joins TRBV28 and TRBJ1-2; TRBD1 is a possible D gene (6 bases). Trimming shortened V by 5 bases and J by 7 bases, and 11 bases separated the two germline ends. This CDR3 has 12 amino acids. CDR1 and CDR2 from the germline V gene are MDHEN and SYDVKM. The CDR3 spells CASSIGQSGYTF. CDR3 sequence (DNA): TGTGCCAGCAGTATCGGACAGTCTGGCTACACCTTC.

This chain joins TRBV18 and TRBJ2-6; 13 nucleotides line up with TRBD2. V gave up 3 bases and J gave up 4 bases; unmatched junction bases: 6. CDR1 and CDR2 (germline): KGHSH, LQKENI. There are 18 residues in the CDR3. In DNA form, the CDR3 reads TGTGCCAGCTCACCCGAAGGACTAGCGGGGGCCGGGGCCAACGTCCTGACTTTC. Its translation is CASSPEGLAGAGANVLTF.